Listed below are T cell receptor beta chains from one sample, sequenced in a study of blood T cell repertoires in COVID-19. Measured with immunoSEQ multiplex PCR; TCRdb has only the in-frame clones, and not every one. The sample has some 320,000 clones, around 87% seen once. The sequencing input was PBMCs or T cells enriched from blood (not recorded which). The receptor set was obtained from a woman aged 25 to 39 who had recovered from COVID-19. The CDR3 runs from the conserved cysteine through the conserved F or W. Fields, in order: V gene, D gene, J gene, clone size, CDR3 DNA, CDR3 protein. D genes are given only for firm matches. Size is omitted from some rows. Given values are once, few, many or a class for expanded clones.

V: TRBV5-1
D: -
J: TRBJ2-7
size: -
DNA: TGCGCCAGCAGCGAAACTGTAGCCTCCCCCTACGAGCAGTACTTC
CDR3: CASSETVASPYEQYF

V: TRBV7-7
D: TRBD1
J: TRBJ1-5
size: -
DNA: TGTGCTAGCAGCCCCGGGACAGGACCAGATCAGCCCCAGCATTTT
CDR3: CASSPGTGPDQPQHF

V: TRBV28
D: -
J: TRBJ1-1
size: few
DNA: TGTGCCAGCACCGATCCGATCATGTTAGAATCCCAACTAGAAGCTTTCTTT
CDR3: CASTDPIMLESQLEAFF

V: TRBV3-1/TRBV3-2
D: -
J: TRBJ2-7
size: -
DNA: TGTGCCAGCAGCCAAGAGGGGGGGCCATGGGAGCAGTACTTC
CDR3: CASSQEGGPWEQYF

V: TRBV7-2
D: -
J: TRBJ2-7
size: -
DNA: TGTGCCAGCAGCATTACCTACGAGCAGTACTTC
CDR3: CASSITYEQYF

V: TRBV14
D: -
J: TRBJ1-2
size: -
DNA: TGTGCCAGCAGCCAAGTTAATCGAGGGTACGATGGCTACACCTTC
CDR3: CASSQVNRGYDGYTF

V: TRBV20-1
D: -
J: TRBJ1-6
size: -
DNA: TGCAGTGCTAGTTTAGACCAGCGTTATAATTCACCCCTCCACTTT
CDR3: CSASLDQRYNSPLHF

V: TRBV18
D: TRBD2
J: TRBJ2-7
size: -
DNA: TGTGCCAGCTCACGAACTAGCGAATCCTACGAGCAGTACTTC
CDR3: CASSRTSESYEQYF

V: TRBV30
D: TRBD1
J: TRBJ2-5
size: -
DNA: TGTGCCTGGAGTGGGACAGGGCACGAGACCCAGTACTTC
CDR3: CAWSGTGHETQYF

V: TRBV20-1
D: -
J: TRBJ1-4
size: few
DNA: TGCAGTGCTAGAGAAAGCCCGGGACTGTTTTTT
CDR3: CSARESPGLFF

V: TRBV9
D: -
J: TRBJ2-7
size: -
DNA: TGTGCCAGCAGCGCCCACTCGGGGGTTTACGAGCAGTACTTC
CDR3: CASSAHSGVYEQYF

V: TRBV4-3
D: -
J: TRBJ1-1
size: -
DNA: TGCGCCAGCAGCCAAGAGCAGAAAAGGAGGACTGAAGCTTTCTTT
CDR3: CASSQEQKRRTEAFF

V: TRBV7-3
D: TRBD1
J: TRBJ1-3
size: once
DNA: TGTGCCAGCAGCCCAACAGGGGTGGGAAACACCATATATTTT
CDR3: CASSPTGVGNTIYF

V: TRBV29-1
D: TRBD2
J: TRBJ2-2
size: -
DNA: TGCAGCGTCCAACTAGCGGGGGGGCGGTACACCGGGGAGCTGTTTTTT
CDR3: CSVQLAGGRYTGELFF

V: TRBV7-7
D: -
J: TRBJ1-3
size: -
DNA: TGTGCCAGCAGCTTTTCCCGCTCTGGAAACACCATATATTTT
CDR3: CASSFSRSGNTIYF

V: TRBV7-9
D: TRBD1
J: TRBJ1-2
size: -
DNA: TGTGCCAGCAGCTTGGACGGACAGGAGCCCTATGGCTACACCTTC
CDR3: CASSLDGQEPYGYTF

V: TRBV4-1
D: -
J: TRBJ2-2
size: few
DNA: TGCGCCAGCAGCCACGAGGCCTCTCAGGGGACCGGGGAGCTGTTTTTT
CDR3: CASSHEASQGTGELFF

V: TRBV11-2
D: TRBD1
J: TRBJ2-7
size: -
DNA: TGTGCCAGCAGAGAAGGGACAGCATACGAGCAGTACTTC
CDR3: CASREGTAYEQYF

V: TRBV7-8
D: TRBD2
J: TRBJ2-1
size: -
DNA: TGTGCCAGCAGCTTAGTCCTAGCGGGGCGTTCCTACAATGAGCAGTTCTTC
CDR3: CASSLVLAGRSYNEQFF

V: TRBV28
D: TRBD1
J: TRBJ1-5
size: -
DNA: TGTGCCAGCAGTTTGACAGGGGCCGGCAGCAATCAGCCCCAGCATTTT
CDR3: CASSLTGAGSNQPQHF

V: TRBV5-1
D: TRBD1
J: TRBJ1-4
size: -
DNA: TGCGCCAGCAGCTTGGCCCTGACAGGGGACCCAACTAATGAAAAACTGTTTTTT
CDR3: CASSLALTGDPTNEKLFF

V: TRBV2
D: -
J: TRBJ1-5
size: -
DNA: TGTGCCAGCAGGGCCGAAGGGGGTAATAGTCAGCCCCAGCATTTT
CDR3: CASRAEGGNSQPQHF

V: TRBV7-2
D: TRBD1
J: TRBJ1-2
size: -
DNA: TGTGCCAGCAGCTTAGGGGCCAGGACAGGGGGCAATGGCTACACCTTC
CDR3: CASSLGARTGGNGYTF

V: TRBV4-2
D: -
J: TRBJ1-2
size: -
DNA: TGTGCCAGCAGCCAAGATCTGGACAGCATCATTAACTATGGCTACACCTTC
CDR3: CASSQDLDSIINYGYTF

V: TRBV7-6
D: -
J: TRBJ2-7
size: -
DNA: TGTGCCAGCAGTCCCACGGTTGGCGGAGCCTCCTACGAGCAGTACTTC
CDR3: CASSPTVGGASYEQYF

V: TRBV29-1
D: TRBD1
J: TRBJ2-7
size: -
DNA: TGCAGCGCCAAGAGGACAGGGGGCAGCTACGAGCAGTACTTC
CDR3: CSAKRTGGSYEQYF

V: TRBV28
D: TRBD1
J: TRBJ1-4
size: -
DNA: TGTGCCAGCAGTTTAAACAGGGGCAATGAAAAACTGTTTTTT
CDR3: CASSLNRGNEKLFF

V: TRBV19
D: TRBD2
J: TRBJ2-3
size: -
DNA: TGTGCCAGTAGTATGGGGCGGGGGGTCACAGATACGCAGTATTTT
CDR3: CASSMGRGVTDTQYF

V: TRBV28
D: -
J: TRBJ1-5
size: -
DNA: TGTGCCAGCAGTTGGCGGGGACAGCCCCAGCATTTT
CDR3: CASSWRGQPQHF

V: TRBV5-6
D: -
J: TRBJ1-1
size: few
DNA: TGTGCCAGCAGCTTGGCCTTCGACAGGAACACTGAAGCTTTCTTT
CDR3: CASSLAFDRNTEAFF

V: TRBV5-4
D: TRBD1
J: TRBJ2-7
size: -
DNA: TGTGCCAGCAGCCGAACCGGGACAGGGGTAGGCGAGCAGTACTTC
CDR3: CASSRTGTGVGEQYF

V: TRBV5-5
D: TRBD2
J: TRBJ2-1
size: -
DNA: TGTGCCAGCAGCTTGGGGGGTAGCGGGGAGCAGGTCTTC
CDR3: CASSLGGSGEQVF

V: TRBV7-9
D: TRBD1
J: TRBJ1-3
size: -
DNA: TGTGCCAGCAGCTCGGGACAGGGATACTCTGGAAACACCATATATTTT
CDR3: CASSSGQGYSGNTIYF

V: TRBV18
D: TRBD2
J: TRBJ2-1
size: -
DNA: TGTGCCAGCTCTTGGACTAGCGGGGGCCATAGCTCCTACAATGAGCAGTTCTTC
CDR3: CASSWTSGGHSSYNEQFF

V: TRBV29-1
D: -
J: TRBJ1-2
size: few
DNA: TGCAGCGTTGGGACTGAAAACTATGGCTACACCTTC
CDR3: CSVGTENYGYTF

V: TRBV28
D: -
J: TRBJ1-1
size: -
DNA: TGTGCCAGCAGGACGGACAGCCCCGGCACTGAAGCTTTCTTT
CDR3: CASRTDSPGTEAFF

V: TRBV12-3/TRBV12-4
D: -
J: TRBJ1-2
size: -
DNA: TGTGCCAGCAGTTTGGAGGGATCCTATGGCTACACCTTC
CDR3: CASSLEGSYGYTF

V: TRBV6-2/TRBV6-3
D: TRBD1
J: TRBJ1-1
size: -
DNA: TGTGCCAGCAGTTCACTCCGGACAGGACCGAACACTGAAGCTTTCTTT
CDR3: CASSSLRTGPNTEAFF

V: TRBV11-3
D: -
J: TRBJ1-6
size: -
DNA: TGTGCCAGCAGCCAAGTCTCGGGTTCACCCCTCCACTTT
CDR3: CASSQVSGSPLHF

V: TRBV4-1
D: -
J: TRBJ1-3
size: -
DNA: TGCGCCAGCAGCTCACAGGGTAAGGCCGGAAACACCATATATTTT
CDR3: CASSSQGKAGNTIYF

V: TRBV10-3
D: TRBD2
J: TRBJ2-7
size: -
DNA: TGTGCCATCAGGACTAGCGGGGGGAACGACGAGCAGTACTTC
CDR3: CAIRTSGGNDEQYF

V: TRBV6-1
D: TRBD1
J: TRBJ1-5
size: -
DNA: TGTGCCAGCAGTGAAGCCATCAGGACAGGGAGGAATCAGCCCCAGCATTTT
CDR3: CASSEAIRTGRNQPQHF

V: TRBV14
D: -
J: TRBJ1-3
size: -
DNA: TGTGCCAGCAGCCAAGTAGAAAACACCATATATTTT
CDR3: CASSQVENTIYF

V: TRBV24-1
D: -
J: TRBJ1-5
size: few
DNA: TGTGCCACCAGTGACTCCAGGTTGGTAAAGGATCAGCCCCAGCATTTT
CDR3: CATSDSRLVKDQPQHF

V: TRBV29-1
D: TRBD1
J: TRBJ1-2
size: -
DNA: TGCAGCGTTGCAGGGGGTGACTATGGCTACACCTTC
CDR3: CSVAGGDYGYTF

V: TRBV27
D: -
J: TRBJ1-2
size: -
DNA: TGTGCCAGCAGTTTCTATCCCCCCGACAGGTATACTTCAAACTATGGCTACACCTTC
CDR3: CASSFYPPDRYTSNYGYTF

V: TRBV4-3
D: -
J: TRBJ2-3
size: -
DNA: TGCGCCAGCAGCCAAGGGGAGCGGGCCCGCACAGATACGCAGTATTTT
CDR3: CASSQGERARTDTQYF

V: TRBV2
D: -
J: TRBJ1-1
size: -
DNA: TGTGCCCGGGAGGGGGTCCGAGGAAGAGCTTTCTTT
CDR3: CAREGVRGRAFF

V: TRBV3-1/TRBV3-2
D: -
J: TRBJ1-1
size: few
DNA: TGTGCCAGCAGCCAAGATCTAGGGGCAGACCCCTGGGACACTGAAGCTTTCTTT
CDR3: CASSQDLGADPWDTEAFF

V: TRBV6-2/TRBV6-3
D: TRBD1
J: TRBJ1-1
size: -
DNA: TGTGCCAGCAGTAGGGGACAGACTACGAACACTGAAGCTTTCTTT
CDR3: CASSRGQTTNTEAFF

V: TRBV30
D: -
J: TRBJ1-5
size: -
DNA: TGTGCCTGGAACAGGGAAGGAGGTCAGCCCCAGCATTTT
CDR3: CAWNREGGQPQHF